The 27 T cell receptor beta chains given below trace back to one sample, sequenced in a study of CD8 T cells in ankylosing spondylitis. General observations from the study: Typical of ankylosing spondylitis blood, it appeared, was a TCR beta motif of fewer than 10 highly homologous variants.

TCRdb processed the 5' RACE reads anew with MiXCR; each CDR3 protein has one entry. The sample holds about 700,000 distinct CDR3 sequences, around 17% seen once. No antigen is known for these receptors. The specimen was blood, either unsorted or a sorted T cell fraction (not recorded which). The receptor source for this set is a male donor with ankylosing spondylitis.

The genes are TRBV2 and TRBJ1-1; D is uncertain. Deletions cut 8 bases from V and 1 base from J, with 11 bases between. Germline assignment: CDR1 SNHLY and CDR2 FYNNEI. This CDR3 is 13 amino acids long. CDR3 DNA sequence: TGTGCCAGCGGCCTAAGGTGGAACACTGAAGCTTTCTTT. Translation gives CASGLRWNTEAFF.

This clonotype was seen a few times. V usage is TRBV7-2 and J usage is TRBJ2-7, with D possibly matching TRBD2 (5 bases). Germline V gives CDR1 SGHTA, CDR2 FQGNSA. V was shortened by 5 bases and J by 6 bases, with 11 bases between the two germline ends. This CDR3 has 12 residues. The CDR3: CASSLRGLEQYF. In DNA, the CDR3 is TGTGCCAGCAGCCTCCGAGGGCTCGAGCAGTACTTC.

This clonotype was seen many times. This chain joins TRBV12-3 or TRBV12-4 and TRBJ1-5; D uncertain. The CDR3 loop spans 14 amino acids. Trimming removed 2 bases at V and 0 bases at J, with 5 bases between. This chain's CDR3 is CASSLTDSNQPQHF. The CDR3 DNA is TGTGCCAGCAGTTTAACGGATAGCAATCAGCCCCAGCATTTT.

The table lists this clonotype with a few counts. This chain joins TRBV7-2 and TRBJ2-1; 14 positions match TRBD2. Germline trimming cut 5 bases from V and 6 bases from J; bases unmatched to any gene: 6. The CDR3 is 16 amino acids. From germline, CDR1 is SGHTA and CDR2 FQGNSA. CDR3 bases: TGTGCCAGCAGCCGAACCGGGACTAGCGGGAGCAATGAGCAGTTCTTC. Translation: CASSRTGTSGSNEQFF.

This clonotype was observed a handful of times. The chain is built from TRBV20-1 and TRBJ2-7; 9 positions match TRBD1. The CDR3 spans 14 residues. The germline gives CDR1 DFQATT, CDR2 SNEGSKA (reference sequence). J was trimmed by 3 bases and V by 2 bases; bases with no gene match: 5. The CDR3 DNA reads as TGCAGTGCTAGATTTTCGGGACAGGGCTACGAGCAGTACTTC. This encodes CSARFSGQGYEQYF.

This clonotype was seen only a few times. The genes are TRBV11-2 and TRBJ2-3; 10 bases are shared with TRBD2. The CDR3 is 18 amino acids. Germline assignment: CDR1 SGHAT and CDR2 FQNNGV. V shed 5 bases, J shed 5 bases, and the junction held 16 bases outside the gene matches. CDR3 loop: CASSPSWVAGGGIDTQYF. CDR3 sequence (DNA): TGTGCCAGCAGCCCCAGTTGGGTAGCGGGAGGTGGTATAGATACGCAGTATTTT.

This rearrangement joins TRBV2 to TRBJ1-1, with TRBD1 as a possible D gene (5 bases). This CDR3 contains 16 residues. Germline V CDR1 and CDR2: SNHLY, FYNNEI. The ends were cut back, 6 bases at V and 1 base at J, with 18 bases in the middle. The CDR3 DNA follows: TGTGCCAGCAGGCGTGGCAGGGCAAACCAGAACACTGAAGCTTTCTTT. It codes for CASRRGRANQNTEAFF.

The chain joins TRBV4-1 to TRBJ1-2; D remains ambiguous. V lost 1 base, J lost 5 bases, and 14 bases lay in between. The CDR3 extends over 15 amino acids. From germline, CDR1 is MGHRA and CDR2 YSYEKL. DNA of the CDR3: TGCGCCAGCAGCCAAGTGGGCAGGCTGTGGTATGGCTACACCTTC. It specifies CASSQVGRLWYGYTF.

This sequence joins TRBV7-9 and TRBJ1-1; D perhaps matches TRBD1 (5 bases). The length of the CDR3 is 15 residues. The V end lost 0 bases, the J end lost 1 base, and 9 bases lay between the germline ends. Germline loops: CDR1 SEHNR, CDR2 FQNEAQ (reference sequence). CDR3 sequence: CASSLAGGSNTEAFF. CDR3 nucleotide sequence: TGTGCCAGCAGCTTAGCGGGGGGGTCGAACACTGAAGCTTTCTTT.

In its sample, this clonotype was seen a few times. This sequence joins TRBV27 and TRBJ1-5, with 9 bases aligning to TRBD1. This CDR3 region has 15 residues. J gave up 4 bases and V 8 bases, and 9 bases lay outside the gene matches. CDR1 is MNHEY, CDR2 SMNVEV, per germline (reference sequence). The CDR3 protein is CASGVQGAWNQPQHF. The CDR3 DNA reads as TGTGCCAGCGGGGTACAGGGGGCCTGGAATCAGCCCCAGCATTTT.

CDR3 nucleotide sequence: TGCAGTGCTCGTTTGGTGAGCTCCTACAATGAGCAGTTCTTC. This encodes CSARLVSSYNEQFF. The chain joins TRBV20-1 to TRBJ2-1, with D unclear. Germline V gene lookup returns CDR1 DFQATT and CDR2 SNEGSKA (reference sequence). CDR3 size: 14 residues. V shed 5 bases and J shed 0 bases, with 11 bases lying between them.

This clonotype has a handful of counts. The chain couples TRBV7-3 to TRBJ2-1, with TRBD2 matching over 7 bases. V shed 2 bases, J shed 8 bases, and the junction held 15 bases outside the gene matches. Germline CDR1 reads SGHTA; CDR2 reads FQGTGA. The CDR3 extends over 17 amino acids. The CDR3 nucleotides are TGTGCCAGCAGCTTAGGTGTCCGGGGGGTATCTACACATGAGCAGTTCTTC. Its protein product is CASSLGVRGVSTHEQFF.

This clonotype was seen a few times. V usage is TRBV5-1 and J usage is TRBJ2-5; TRBD1 matches 9 bases. Germline-derived CDR1 and CDR2 are SGHRS and YFSETQ. This CDR3 region has 15 residues. Losses at the gene ends were 0 bases for V and 2 bases for J; bases not matched to a gene: 2. The CDR3 DNA sequence: TGCGCCAGCAGCTTGGATGGACAGGGGCAAGAGACCCAGTACTTC. Translating gives CASSLDGQGQETQYF.

The gene calls are TRBV5-6 and TRBJ2-5; no clear D. Germline V gene lookup returns CDR1 SGHDT and CDR2 YYEEEE. This CDR3 contains 13 residues. Trimming took off 4 bases at V and 5 bases at J, with 12 bases between the two ends. The CDR3, as DNA: TGTGCCAGCAGCCGACCGTCGGTTGAGACCCAGTACTTC. Translated, it gives CASSRPSVETQYF.

The chain uses TRBV4-1 and TRBJ1-2; a possible D gene is TRBD1 (5 bases). The CDR3 runs 16 residues. From germline, CDR1 is MGHRA and CDR2 YSYEKL. With 3 bases removed from V and 7 bases from J, the gap between germline ends came to 21 bases. The CDR3 nucleotides read TGCGCCAGCAGCCAGGATGGACACCACGATTCCTCTGGCTACACCTTC. Protein sequence: CASSQDGHHDSSGYTF.

The rearrangement links TRBV7-3 to TRBJ2-7; 8 positions match TRBD2. CDR1 SGHTA and CDR2 FQGTGA come from the germline V gene. The CDR3 is 15 residues long. V was pared by 3 bases and J by 3 bases, with 7 bases of the junction left unmatched. The CDR3 region has the DNA TGTGCCAGCAGCTTTTATAGCGGGGCGGACTACGAGCAGTACTTC. Protein sequence: CASSFYSGADYEQYF. Combining the CDR3 with reference TRBV7-3 and TRBJ2-7 gives the whole variable domain GAGVSQTPSNKVTEKGKYVELRCDPISGHTALYWYRQSLGQGPEFLIYFQGTGAADDSGLPNDRFFAVRPEGSVSTLKIQRTERGDSAVYLCASSFYSGADYEQYFGPGTRLTVT.

The chain couples TRBV12-3 or TRBV12-4 to TRBJ2-7, with TRBD1 matching 8 bases. After removal of 5 bases from V and 6 bases from J, the junction contained 9 bases not matched to a gene. There are 14 residues in the CDR3. The CDR3 DNA reads TGTGCCAGCAGTCCCACGACAGGGGCCCGCGAGCAGTACTTC. As protein: CASSPTTGAREQYF.

V gene TRBV18 combines with J gene TRBJ1-5; D possibly corresponds to TRBD1 (6 bases). V dropped 3 bases and J dropped 2 bases, with 11 bases sitting between them. The CDR3 spans 15 residues. In germline, CDR1 is KGHSH, CDR2 LQKENI. The CDR3 reads CASSPSGQRNQPQHF. The CDR3, as DNA: TGTGCCAGCTCACCCTCAGGACAGCGCAATCAGCCCCAGCATTTT.

The rearrangement uses TRBV18 and TRBJ2-7; TRBD1 matches 11 bases. CDR1 is KGHSH and CDR2 is LQKENI in the germline V gene. This CDR3 has 14 amino acids. Trimming took 8 bases from V and 3 from J; bases not matched to a gene: 6. DNA of the CDR3: TGTGCCAGCCGGGACAGGGGGGGGAACTACGAGCAGTACTTC. Its protein is CASRDRGGNYEQYF. The variable domain in full, with the rest retrieved from reference TRBV18 and TRBJ2-7, is NAGVMQNPRHLVRRRGQEARLRCSPMKGHSHVYWYRQLPEEGLKFMVYLQKENIIDESGMPKERFSAEFPKEGPSILRIQQVVRGDSAAYFCASRDRGGNYEQYFGPGTRLTVT.

This clonotype showed up just a few times. J is TRBJ2-7 and V is TRBV5-6; TRBD2 agrees at 8 bases. CDR3 length equals 14 residues. Germline loops: CDR1 SGHDT, CDR2 YYEEEE. The V and J ends lost 3 bases and 5 bases, in that order; junction bases with no gene match: 7. CDR3: CASSSGLVSHEQYF. CDR3 coding DNA: TGTGCCAGCAGCTCGGGACTAGTTTCGCACGAGCAGTACTTC.

Only a few counts were recorded for this clonotype. The V gene is TRBV20-1, the J gene TRBJ1-2, with D perhaps TRBD1 (5 bases). Trimming left V 2 bases short and J 1 base short, with 17 bases between. The CDR3 contains 16 residues. Germline CDR1 is DFQATT and CDR2 is SNEGSKA (reference sequence). The CDR3 spells CSARLRGGDGNYGYTF. The CDR3 DNA follows: TGCAGTGCTAGACTCCGGGGAGGGGATGGTAACTATGGCTACACCTTC.

There are a few counts of this clonotype. The chain links TRBV27 to TRBJ2-1; D possibly corresponds to TRBD2 (6 bases). The CDR3 consists of 15 residues. CDR1 is MNHEY and CDR2 is SMNVEV in the germline V gene (reference sequence). V was trimmed by 10 bases and J by 0 bases, leaving 16 bases between them. Written as DNA, the CDR3 is TGTGCCACCAACGGAGGGAGTTACTCCTACAATGAGCAGTTCTTC. It specifies CATNGGSYSYNEQFF.

The V gene is TRBV6-5, the J gene TRBJ1-1, with D unclear. Per germline, CDR1 MNHEY and CDR2 SVGAGI. Trimming removed 7 bases at V and 11 bases at J, with 23 bases between. The CDR3 extends over 14 amino acids. The CDR3 region is CASILTAPFTKAFF. CDR3 nucleotide sequence: TGTGCCAGCATTCTCACCGCCCCTTTCACGAAGGCTTTCTTT.

The rearrangement links TRBV25-1 to TRBJ2-1, with 15 bases lining up with TRBD2. Germline CDR1 is MGHDK and CDR2 is SYGVNS. CDR3 length: 16 amino acids. V was clipped by 2 bases and J by 7 bases; unmatched bases: 3. In DNA form, the CDR3 reads TGTGCCAGCAGTGAAATAGGGACTAGCGGGAGGAATGAGCAGTTCTTC. Translation gives CASSEIGTSGRNEQFF. The variable domain in full, completed from reference TRBV25-1 and TRBJ2-1, reads EADIYQTPRYLVIGTGKKITLECSQTMGHDKMYWYQQDPGMELHLIHYSYGVNSTEKGDLSSESTVSRIRTEHFPLTLESARPSHTSQYLCASSEIGTSGRNEQFFGPGTRLTVL.

The genes are TRBV9 and TRBJ2-1; D unclear. V shed 0 bases and J shed 5 bases, with 15 bases lying between them. The CDR3 contains 16 residues. Germline V lookup: CDR1 SGDLS, CDR2 YYNGEE. In nucleotides, the CDR3 is TGTGCCAGCAGCGTAGGAGGCCCGACCCTCAACAATGAGCAGTTCTTC. Translated, it gives CASSVGGPTLNNEQFF. The whole variable domain, filled in from reference TRBV9 and TRBJ2-1, reads DSGVTQTPKHLITATGQRVTLRCSPRSGDLSVYWYQQSLDQGLQFLIQYYNGEERAKGNILERFSAQQFPDLHSELNLSSLELGDSALYFCASSVGGPTLNNEQFFGPGTRLTVL.

The chain links TRBV2 to TRBJ2-3; the match to TRBD2 covers 8 bases. V trimming: 6 bases; J trimming: 3 bases; junction bases outside the gene matches: 5. Germline loops: CDR1 SNHLY, CDR2 FYNNEI. The CDR3 is made up of 14 amino acids. The chain's CDR3 is CASRLGGRTDTQYF. As DNA, the CDR3 is TGTGCCAGCAGGCTAGGCGGGAGGACAGATACGCAGTATTTT.

This clonotype was seen a handful of times. The genes are TRBV4-2 and TRBJ2-3; 7 bases agree with TRBD1. Germline V gene lookup returns CDR1 LGHNA and CDR2 YNFKEQ. This CDR3 has 16 amino acids. V shed 1 base, J shed 1 base, and the junction held 5 bases outside the gene matches. In DNA form, the CDR3 reads TGTGCCAGCAGCCAAGGACAGGGCCAACGCACAGATACGCAGTATTTT. This gives the protein CASSQGQGQRTDTQYF.